This TCR beta chain was recovered during a study of preoperative IRX-2 immunotherapy in early breast cancer (dated by TCRdb to the late 2010s). Comment on this clone: Its antigen is still unknown. No much larger clonotype is one base removed from it; base qualities were not supplied.

The protocol used for the library was the immunoSEQ multiplex PCR assay. The table comes from immuneACCESS by way of TCRdb, which keeps in-frame sequences with V and J called. Part of the clones is missing from these tables; in studies checked, under half for an unresolved V gene and the rest for unknown reasons. A total of under 35,000 clones appear in this sample, about four fifths of them only once. The ten largest clones take up less than 3.5% of the sample. In the paper's terms, the treatment or condition label means: preoperative locoregional IRX-2 cytokine immunotherapy. The samples were obtained from a phase Ib study that tested preoperative, locoregional IRX-2 cytokine immunotherapy designed to prime immune responses. The donors were early-stage breast cancer patients who were given IRX-2 prior to surgery. Taken from the germline V gene, the CDR1 and CDR2 loops are MDHEN and SYDVKM. V lost 4 bases and J lost 9 bases, and the count of bases not matched to a germline gene is 4. There are 12 amino acids in the CDR3, from cysteine to phenylalanine inclusive. Only CDR3 DNA remains: 36 bases, in frame from the first base.

This sequence uses TRBV28 and TRBJ1-1, with 8 bases aligning to TRBD1. This sample was obtained from a patient treated with IRX-2 immunotherapy. The receptor comes from a human donor with breast cancer. The DNA reads as follows: TGTGCCAGCAGTTCAGGGGGCGGGAAAGCTTTCTTT. Translation gives CASSSGGGKAFF.